The clone carrying this TCR beta chain has only a few counts. Its antigen remains unknown. The data belong to a study of CD8 T cells in ankylosing spondylitis. Broader study findings: One TCR beta motif, made up of several highly homologous variants, appeared characteristic of ankylosing spondylitis blood. Some of these motif variants have turned up before, in reports on reactive arthritis synovial fluid and blood. Enrichment of disease-linked clones was reportedly significant in matched ankylosing spondylitis synovial fluid. The disease-linked clones had a CD8+ phenotype and low blood frequencies.

V dropped 0 bases and J dropped 7 bases, with 22 bases sitting between them. The germline V gene has CDR1 SGDLS and CDR2 YYNGEE. The CDR3 loop spans 17 amino acids. Preparation of TCR beta libraries was done by quantitative 5'-RACE with molecular barcodes. TCRdb ran MiXCR on the 5' RACE reads and lists one entry per CDR3 protein. The sample holds about 330,000 distinct CDR3 sequences, roughly 8% seen once. The gene calls are TRBV9 and TRBJ1-1; D is perhaps TRBD1 (5 bases). The TCR was taken from a male donor with ankylosing spondylitis. The sample was blood, either unsorted or a sorted T cell fraction (not recorded which). The CDR3 reads CASSVEFGEGAEREAFF. The CDR3 DNA follows: TGTGCCAGCAGCGTAGAATTCGGAGAAGGGGCAGAGCGTGAAGCTTTCTTT.